Below are 8 T cell receptor beta chains sequenced from a single sample in a study of cytomegalovirus exposure and HLA in healthy donors. PCR used 60 Vbeta primers and 13 Jbeta primers. Here immunoSEQ multiplex PCR was the method, and the copy in TCRdb shows in-frame clones only, minus some. This repertoire shows 100,000 to 150,000 clones, 8.5% found once; its top ten account for about 5.5%. Sequencing was performed on PBMCs. The receptors come from a man aged 40-49 years in good health and CMV-seronegative.

In this sample, this clone turned up a few times. The chain uses TRBV4-1 and TRBJ2-5, with D perhaps TRBD2 (7 bases). Germline values: CDR1 MGHRA, CDR2 YSYEKL. CDR3 length: 13 residues. The V end was cut by 5 bases, the J end by 5 bases, with 12 bases between. For the CDR3, the DNA is TGCGCCAGCAGCTCCGGGGGGCATGAGACCCAGTACTTC. This translates into CASSSGGHETQYF.

This clone was counted only a few times. This rearrangement joins TRBV27 to TRBJ2-5, with D possibly TRBD1 on 6 matching bases. Trimming took 4 bases from V and 4 from J, leaving 13 bases between them. CDR3 length: 14 residues. Germline loops: CDR1 MNHEY, CDR2 SMNVEV (reference sequence). CDR3: CASSSQGHGETQYF. DNA of the CDR3: TGTGCCAGCAGTTCACAGGGTCATGGAGAGACCCAGTACTTC.

This chain links TRBV25-1 with TRBJ2-3; 8 bases line up with TRBD1. The germline V gene encodes CDR1 MGHDK and CDR2 SYGVNS. There are 14 residues in the CDR3. V shed 6 bases and J 8 bases; nucleotides not matched to a gene: 10. DNA of the CDR3: TGTGCCAGCAGCAGGGGGCGCGGGGTGGGTACGCAGTATTTT. Protein: CASSRGRGVGTQYF.

This clone was found a few times. CDR3 sequence reads: CASRYSGNTIYF. The CDR3 bases are TGTGCCAGCAGGTACTCTGGAAACACCATATATTTT. V usage is TRBV6-1 and J usage is TRBJ1-3; unclear D gene. Trimming shortened V by 6 bases and J by 0 bases, and 3 bases separated the two germline ends. The length of the CDR3 is 12 residues. Germline-derived CDR1 and CDR2 are MNHNS and SASEGT.

In this sample, this clone turned up a few times. This chain uses TRBV5-1 with TRBJ1-1; possibly TRBD1 for D (6 bases). Trimming removed 2 bases from V and 3 bases from J, with 14 bases in between. This CDR3 contains 15 residues. Germline V gives CDR1 SGHRS, CDR2 YFSETQ. CDR3 in amino acids: CASSFVQGGDTEAFF. The CDR3 nucleotides are TGCGCCAGCAGCTTTGTACAGGGAGGGGACACTGAAGCTTTCTTT.

This clone has a handful of counts. The sample contains more than one DNA sequence encoding this CDR3. The V call is TRBV12-5, the J call TRBJ1-3, with D possibly matching TRBD1 (6 bases). V gave up 7 bases and J gave up 0 bases, with 10 bases separating them. This CDR3 comprises 14 residues. From germline, CDR1 is LGHNT and CDR2 FRNRAP. The CDR3 loop is CASAQGSSGNTIYF. DNA of the CDR3: TGTGCTAGTGCCCAGGGGTCCTCTGGAAACACCATATATTTT.

The chain carries TRBV19 and TRBJ1-1, with D possibly matching TRBD1 (5 bases). Between the trimmed V and J ends, which lost 0 bases and 2 bases, there was a span of 13 bases. Germline V lookup: CDR1 LNHDA, CDR2 SQIVND (reference sequence). This CDR3 spans 16 amino acids. CDR3 loop: CASSIDPRQLNTEAFF. The CDR3 DNA is TGTGCCAGTAGTATAGATCCCCGACAGTTAAACACTGAAGCTTTCTTT.

This clone was picked up a small number of times. The V and J genes are TRBV13 and TRBJ2-3, with D tentatively TRBD1 (5 bases). Trimming removed 5 bases at V and 2 bases at J, with 14 bases between. CDR1 and CDR2 (germline): PRHDT, FYEKMQ (reference sequence). The CDR3 consists of 15 residues. The CDR3 loop reads CASSPRKGITDTQYF. DNA for the CDR3: TGTGCCAGCAGCCCCCGGAAGGGGATCACAGATACGCAGTATTTT.